The present T cell receptor (beta chain) was sequenced within a study of blood T cell repertoires in COVID-19. Background on the study: Both acute and convalescent COVID-19 samples were obtained from the United States, Italy and Spain. PBMCs, B-cell-depleted T cells, or T cells provided the cDNA or gDNA that made up the material.

Looked up from germline, CDR1 is SGHNT and CDR2 is YYREEE (reference sequence). This CDR3 has 14 amino acids. V was clipped by 4 bases and J by 3 bases; unmatched bases: 5. Libraries were prepared by immunoSEQ multiplex PCR; TCRdb keeps only in-frame clonotypes and omits some of them. The sample has fewer than 350,000 clones, 75% to 90% seen once. This sequence was found in a man in his sixties who had recovered from COVID-19. This sequence joins TRBV5-4 and TRBJ2-3; 7 nucleotides match TRBD1. The sample taken for sequencing was PBMCs or T cells enriched from blood (not recorded which). This CDR3 reads CASSPGGGTDTQYF. The DNA of the CDR3 is TGTGCCAGCAGCCCAGGGGGTGGGACAGATACGCAGTATTTT.